This T cell receptor (beta chain) derives from a study of CD8 T cells in ankylosing spondylitis. This clonotype was observed at least ten times. Its cognate antigen is unknown. Each CDR3 protein is one row after TCRdb ran MiXCR on the 5' RACE reads. The sample includes around 490,000 distinct CDR3 sequences, roughly 5.3% of them seen just once. Study-wide findings and caveats: Before this, some motif variants had been reported in reactive arthritis synovial fluid and blood. Seemingly characteristic of ankylosing spondylitis blood was a TCR beta motif consisting of several highly homologous variants.

Germline V gene data show CDR1 as LGHNA and CDR2 as YSLEER. CDR3 length: 18 residues. V lost 0 bases and J lost 0, with 15 bases in between. Material: blood, either unsorted or a sorted T cell fraction (not recorded which). The origin of this receptor is a male donor with ankylosing spondylitis. This chain connects TRBV4-3 to TRBJ2-4; weak D call: TRBD2 (5 bases). This CDR3 is CASSQDLGLAVAKNIQYF. The CDR3 DNA is TGCGCCAGCAGCCAAGATCTAGGGCTAGCTGTAGCCAAAAACATTCAGTACTTC.